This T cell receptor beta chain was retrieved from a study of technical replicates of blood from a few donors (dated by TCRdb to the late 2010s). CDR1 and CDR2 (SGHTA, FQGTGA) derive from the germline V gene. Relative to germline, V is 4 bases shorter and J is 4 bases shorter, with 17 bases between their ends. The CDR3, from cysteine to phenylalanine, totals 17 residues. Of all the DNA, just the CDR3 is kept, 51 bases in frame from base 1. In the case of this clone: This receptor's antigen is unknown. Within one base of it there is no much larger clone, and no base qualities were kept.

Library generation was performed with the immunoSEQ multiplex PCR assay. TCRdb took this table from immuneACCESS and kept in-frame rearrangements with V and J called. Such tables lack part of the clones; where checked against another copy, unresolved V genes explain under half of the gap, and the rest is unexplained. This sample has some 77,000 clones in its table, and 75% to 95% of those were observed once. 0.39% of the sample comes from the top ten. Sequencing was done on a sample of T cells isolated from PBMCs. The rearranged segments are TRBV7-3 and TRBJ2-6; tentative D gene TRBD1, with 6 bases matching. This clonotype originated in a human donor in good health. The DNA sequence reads TGTGCCAGCAGCTCCATCCCGGCAGGGGTCGGGGCCAACGTCCTGACTTTC. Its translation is CASSSIPAGVGANVLTF.